This passage covers 13 T cell receptor beta chains from one sample sequenced in a study of T-cell reconstitution after alpha-beta-depleted transplantation in children. The TCRbeta library incorporated unique molecular identifiers. TCRdb called the PCR reads again in MiXCR, with one record for every CDR3 protein. The sample includes around 960,000 distinct CDR3 sequences, 25% to 35% seen only once; the top ten take about 28%. Sequencing was performed on PBMCs, mostly from graft donor cells, taken 360 days after TCRalphabeta/CD19-depleted stem cell transplant. The receptor source for this set is a boy under two years old who had a stem cell transplant for SCID, so the T cells may come from the graft donor.

The chain carries TRBV29-1 and TRBJ2-3, with D possibly called TRBD1 or TRBD2 (5 bases each). Trimming removed 4 bases at V and 2 bases at J, with 28 bases between. The CDR3 is 19 amino acids. From germline, CDR1 is SQVTM and CDR2 ANQGSEA. The CDR3 here is CSVVPLPGRPGSTTDTQYF. The CDR3 DNA sequence: TGCAGCGTTGTCCCTCTTCCGGGACGCCCGGGATCCACCACAGATACGCAGTATTTT.

This clonotype appeared a few times. The genes are TRBV29-1 and TRBJ1-3; D is undetermined. Trimming stripped 3 bases from V and 0 bases from J, with 9 bases between. There are 14 residues in the CDR3. CDR1 is SQVTM and CDR2 is ANQGSEA in the germline V gene. In DNA form, the CDR3 reads TGCAGCGTTGAGGGCAGCCACTCTGGAAACACCATATATTTT. It codes for CSVEGSHSGNTIYF.

This sequence joins TRBV20-1 and TRBJ2-3; D perhaps matches TRBD1 (5 bases). CDR3 length equals 16 residues. Germline V gives CDR1 DFQATT, CDR2 SNEGSKA (reference sequence). The V end lost 0 bases, the J end lost 0 bases, and 13 bases lay between the germline ends. The CDR3 nucleotides are TGCAGTGCTAGAGAGGAACAGGTGGGGAGCACAGATACGCAGTATTTT. This gives the protein CSAREEQVGSTDTQYF.

V gene TRBV12-3 or TRBV12-4 combines with J gene TRBJ1-5, with D perhaps matching TRBD1 (6 bases). This CDR3 is built from 14 residues. V lost 6 bases and J 4 bases, leaving 13 bases between the germline ends. DNA for the CDR3: TGTGCCAGCAGACAAGGACAGATTAATCAGCCCCAGCATTTT. It translates to CASRQGQINQPQHF.

The V gene is TRBV10-3, the J gene TRBJ2-7; 12 positions match TRBD1. Germline lookup yields CDR1 ENHRY and CDR2 SYGVKD. The CDR3 extends over 15 amino acids. After removal of 7 bases from V and 7 bases from J, the junction contained 11 bases not matched to a gene. This CDR3 is CAINTPGQGAREQYF. CDR3 in DNA: TGTGCCATCAACACCCCGGGACAGGGGGCTCGAGAGCAGTACTTC.

The chain carries TRBV5-5 and TRBJ1-4; no definite D call. This CDR3 spans 16 amino acids. Trimming stripped 4 bases from V and 5 bases from J, with 18 bases between. CDR1 and CDR2 (germline): SGHKS, YYEKEE (reference sequence). The chain's CDR3 is CASSREAPGINEKLFF. The DNA of the CDR3 is TGTGCCAGCAGCCGTGAGGCCCCGGGAATAAATGAAAAACTGTTTTTT.

This chain uses TRBV20-1 with TRBJ2-5; D ambiguous. Trimming removed 2 bases from V and 4 bases from J, with 14 bases in between. The CDR3 sequence is 14 residues long. Germline CDR1 is DFQATT and CDR2 is SNEGSKA (reference sequence). The chain's CDR3 is CSARIGPLLETQYF. CDR3 coding DNA: TGCAGTGCTAGAATCGGGCCTCTCCTAGAGACCCAGTACTTC.

The genes are TRBV24-1 and TRBJ1-5, with a possible D match to TRBD1 (5 bases). The CDR3 consists of 15 residues. Germline CDR1 reads KGHDR; CDR2 reads SFDVKD. V dropped 2 bases and J dropped 5 bases, with 12 bases sitting between them. CDR3 in amino acids: CATSDSSGYYQPQHF. The CDR3 nucleotides are TGTGCCACCAGTGATTCATCAGGGTACTATCAGCCCCAGCATTTT.

J is TRBJ2-7 and V is TRBV5-1; a weak D match, TRBD2 (7 bases). V shed 5 bases and J shed 3 bases, with 18 bases lying between them. This CDR3 spans 15 amino acids. Germline loops: CDR1 SGHRS, CDR2 YFSETQ. The CDR3 coding sequence is TGCGCCAGCAGGGGAGGGGGTAGTCTACTCTACGAGCAGTACTTC. Residues: CASRGGGSLLYEQYF.

Remarks on this clonotype: In this CDR3 the conserved last residue, phenylalanine or tryptophan, is missing, so a read error is likely. This chain joins TRBV10-3 and TRBJ1-1; D is unclear. Germline CDR1 ENHRY, CDR2 SYGVKD. Trimming took 2 bases from V and 7 from J, leaving 11 bases between them. The CDR3 is 13 residues long. The CDR3 nucleotides are TGTGCCATCAGTGAGGGAGGTTATGGTGAAGCTTTCTCT. This sequence encodes CAISEGGYGEAFS.

This sequence joins TRBV30 and TRBJ2-7; maybe TRBD2 (5 bases). Germline CDR1 GTSNPN, CDR2 SVGIG (reference sequence). V gave up 4 bases and J gave up 5 bases, with 18 bases separating them. The CDR3 totals 14 residues. The CDR3 spells CAWNPRVPGHEQYF. The CDR3 DNA reads TGTGCCTGGAATCCGAGGGTACCCGGCCACGAGCAGTACTTC.

The chain joins TRBV6-1 to TRBJ2-7; D is uncertain. Germline CDR1 MNHNS, CDR2 SASEGT. V lost 7 bases and J 5 bases, leaving 18 bases between the germline ends. This CDR3 contains 14 residues. The CDR3 protein is CASNYGPPADEQYF. DNA for the CDR3: TGTGCCAGCAATTATGGCCCGCCAGCTGACGAGCAGTACTTC.

The genes are TRBV15 and TRBJ2-1, with TRBD1 matching over 7 bases. Germline CDR1 is LNHNV and CDR2 is YYDKDF (reference sequence). V trimming: 3 bases; J trimming: 6 bases; junction bases outside the gene matches: 5. The CDR3 covers 14 residues. The CDR3 DNA reads TGTGCCACCAGCAGTGACAGGGTGGCCAATGAGCAGTTCTTC. It encodes CATSSDRVANEQFF.